This record concerns one T cell receptor (beta chain) sequence. Antigen specificity is unknown. The data belong to a study of response to subunit inactivated influenza vaccine. Notes on the study in general: Each seasonal flu vaccination may recruit only limited new T cells, authors suggested.

TCRdb reprocessed the RT-PCR reads with MiXCR, giving one entry per CDR3 protein. The sample has fewer than 550,000 distinct CDR3 sequences, roughly 25% seen once; the top ten hold 1.9%. CDR1 is DFQATT and CDR2 is SNEGSKA in the germline V gene (reference sequence). CDR3 size: 16 residues. Trimming took off 0 bases at V and 1 base at J, with 13 bases between the two ends. The source of this sequence is a man in his fifties who received an inactivated influenza vaccine. The chain couples TRBV20-1 to TRBJ2-1, with D possibly TRBD1 on 6 matching bases. Sequenced here: CD4+ T cells sorted from PBMCs, sampled 5 to 6 days after vaccination. The CDR3, as DNA: TGCAGTGCTAGAGATTTGAGGGGGATATCCTACAATGAGCAGTTCTTC. As protein: CSARDLRGISYNEQFF.